This TCR beta chain is from a study of cytomegalovirus exposure and HLA in healthy donors (dated by TCRdb to about 2017). Context from the whole study: An earlier analysis of roughly 570 of the donors reported 276 Gb of sequence data and 95 million to 120 million unique TCR beta sequences obtained from 180 million or so T cells. Approximately 300 gigabases of sequencing data and approximately 84 million unique TCR sequences were included in an early release covering 500 to 750 HLA-typed donors. Among the roughly 430 genotyped donors, approximately 82% belonged to the genetic ancestry cluster associated with self-reported Caucasian donors. The study aimed to test whether signatures of past pathogen exposure could be identified by cataloging public T cell receptors. The study used immunosequencing to profile the T cell repertoires of around 600 subjects and linked those repertoires to cytomegalovirus serostatus. Besides the first cohort of some 670 subjects, a separate validation cohort made up of over 95 different subjects was used. The study combined high-throughput TCR immunosequencing, statistical association of individual TCRs with disease status, and machine learning to predict cytomegalovirus infection status. To study patterns of TCR occurrence, a later analysis re-analyzed previously published TCR beta repertoires from 700 or so donors and added high-resolution HLA genotyping. Rather than using new phenotypic data, the later analysis identified candidate immune exposures from TCR beta sequences and from how often those sequences occurred across donors. In an earlier analysis of a few hundred of the donors, high-throughput TCR beta sequencing was used to judge whether each TCR beta V gene segment behaved as functional or pseudogenic. Donor age, sex, ethnicity and CMV serostatus were compiled together with the repertoire data. A later genetic analysis used genome-wide SNP genotypes for about 60% of the roughly 700 donors, treating that subset as a discovery cohort. Every discovery cohort repertoire had been produced on one sequencing platform. Both class I and class II loci were covered by HLA typing, at four-digit resolution. The number of typed donors differed by locus: about 620-630 for A, B, C, DRB1 and DQB1; some 500 for DQA1; around 610 for DPA1; and 400 to 480 for DPB1. A few DR-DQ haplotypes were handled as single units for association and clustering because linkage in the cohort was strong. On average, approximately 250,000 unique TCR beta nucleotide sequences were sequenced per donor among a few hundred genotyped donors of the cohort, with about 17% of those sequences being non-productive. Overall study results and their limits: Specific HLA alleles were associated with some 15,000 TCR beta sequences at a false discovery rate of 0.05 in a later analysis. Most CMV-associated TCR beta chains appeared to be HLA-restricted in a later analysis, and the HLA associations seemed to be driven largely by CMV exposure. An association between a missense DCLRE1C variant and V-gene and J-gene trimming of TCR beta chains was found in a later genetic analysis and replicated in an independent cohort. The presence/absence analyses assumed that sequencing depth was roughly uniform across donors, and that assumption may not be true. Assigning TCR associations to individual alleles was difficult when HLA alleles, especially DR and DQ, strongly co-occurred. A few of the identified cytomegalovirus-associated TCR beta chains were confirmed in vitro to be specific for cytomegalovirus antigens. In a later analysis, TCR association rates were found to vary across HLA loci, with the most associated TCRs seen for DRB1 alleles and the fewest for HLA-C alleles. The study listed over 150 TCR beta chains as associated with cytomegalovirus. A cluster of highly shared sequence variants was judged likely to be a technical artifact of the sequencing pipeline. A further reported finding was that TCR beta sequences accurately predicted the HLA-A and HLA-B alleles for most subjects in the first cohort. In a later analysis, several top co-occurrence clusters were reported to appear linked to parvovirus B19, influenza, CMV and Epstein-Barr virus. Because HLA typing was missing for some donors at each locus, association tests included only the typed subset. In an earlier analysis of 587 of the donors, most TCR beta V segments were observed in productive rearrangements about 90% or about 30% of the time, broadly matching IMGT annotations. The classifier was reported to diagnose cytomegalovirus status with high specificity and sensitivity in both the original and validation cohorts. CMV serostatus was the only immune exposure information available for the cohort. The authors suggested that the approach could potentially be extended to other disease states and immunological phenotypes. Across donors, most TCR sequences were observed very rarely, whereas some public TCRs were present in many individuals. Because the 87-base-pair reads could not distinguish some IMGT-functional V segments, including TRBV6-2 and TRBV6-3, those segments were excluded. Linkage disequilibrium might explain the correlated functional status among segregating V segments, but an unknown experimental factor could not be excluded. The cohort was sequenced for TCR beta chains only, and without alpha or paired-chain data the features that could be detected were limited. A later analysis found that HLA-associated TCR beta chains were more clonally expanded and had lower generation probabilities than equally common non-associated chains. Roughly 17 rarely observed V segments, including chromosome 9 orphons, were excluded from the earlier analysis of approximately 500 of the donors because counts were too low. In a later genetic analysis, fewer N-insertions in productive TCRs were reported among donors in an Asian-associated ancestry cluster than the 666-donor mean.

A distance of 10 bases separates the germline ends of V and J, which lose 8 bases and 5 bases respectively. Its CDR3 holds 12 amino acids, cysteine through phenylalanine. Kept here is only the CDR3 DNA, which spans 36 bases and is read in frame from base 1. According to the germline V gene, CDR1 reads LGHNT and CDR2 reads FRNRAP. The library relied on the immunoSEQ multiplex PCR assay. For the multiplex PCR, a mixture combining 60 forward primers for TCR Vbeta segments and 13 reverse primers for TCR Jbeta segments was used. The CDR3 region of rearranged TCR beta genes was amplified from genomic DNA by a multiplex PCR assay. The amplified TCR beta libraries were sequenced on the Illumina HiSeq System as 87-base-pair reads. Under the source paper's analysis protocol: A later analysis tallied about 77 million unique TCR beta chains across the approximately 670 repertoires, and about 12 million of those chains were shared by two or more donors. Raw reads were error-corrected and collapsed into unique sequences by a nearest-neighbor algorithm in which closely related sequences were merged to remove PCR and sequencing errors. V, D and J gene segments were assigned by aligning CDR3 sequences to IMGT reference sequences. For a sequence to be retained, at least a six-nucleotide match to both a V gene segment and a J gene segment was required. A rearrangement counted as productive if the CDR3 had no stop codons and remained in frame with V and J, and every other rearrangement counted as non-productive. Following IMGT convention, CDR3 was defined as the stretch from the second conserved V-encoded cysteine up to the conserved J-encoded phenylalanine. Sequences without an unambiguous match to a single V gene segment were excluded from the earlier analysis of about 630 of the donors. An earlier analysis of under 750 of the donors called V segments functional above 56.7% productive rearrangements and segregating when the between-donor standard deviation exceeded 5%. To diagnose cytomegalovirus status from the catalog of TCR beta chain sequences, a statistical classification framework was built. In a later analysis, TCR nucleotide sequences were compared against IMGT/GENE-DB human TR gene sequences so that V and J genes could be assigned. In a later analysis, CDR3 sequences and most-parsimonious VDJ recombination scenarios were assigned using the TCRdist pipeline. In a later analysis, every TCR beta chain was defined by the combination of its CDR3 amino acid sequence and its V-gene family, and reads without a unique V-gene family were dropped. A later analysis removed 450 to 600 highly shared, low-generation-probability nucleotide sequences to deal with suspected cross-contamination and a sequencing artifact. In a later analysis, a clonal expansion index for each public chain was calculated from normalized within-repertoire ranks of inferred template counts. In a later analysis, generation probabilities were computed using a VDJ recombination model fitted to out-of-frame rearrangements, and the results were checked against IGoR. A later analysis scored TCR-TCR, TCR-HLA and TCR-CMV co-occurrence with hypergeometric tests, applying a repertoire-size bias correction to TCR pairs. False discovery rates were estimated in a later analysis by permuting HLA or CMV assignments 20 times. In a later analysis, co-occurring TCRs were grouped using DBSCAN, and TCRdist sequence similarity was added for clustering within HLA-allele-positive subsets. Repertoires with fewer than 30,000 or more than 120,000 public chains, plus five repertoires with anomalous nucleotide sharing, were excluded from co-occurrence clustering. The clones in this table, taken by TCRdb from immuneACCESS, are in-frame only. Not every clone is retained; where verified, under half of the shortfall comes from an unresolved V gene, and the cause of the rest is unknown. That table furnishes V, J and clone size, whereas the DNA furnished D and trimming. The sample table lists roughly 150,000 clones, around three quarters of them with a count of one. The ten largest clones add up to roughly 1.6% of the sample.

A word on this clone: Its recognized antigen is unknown. No qualities accompany the bases; no much larger clone lies one base away.

The cohort was made up of around 720 healthy bone marrow donors. Cohort members were all nominally healthy when sampled, although unrecorded immune exposures were likely present. The donor tested CMV seronegative, placing the donor among the 350 to 400 seronegative members of the cohort. Every donor gave a peripheral blood sample, and the peripheral blood mononuclear cells from that sample were used for TCR beta sequencing. The Qiagen DNeasy Blood Extraction Kit was used to extract genomic DNA from the blood cell samples. The chain is assembled from TRBV12-5 and TRBJ2-1, and the D gene may be TRBD2, 5 bases matching. The sequencing input was PBMCs. The receptor's source is a man between 35 and 55 years old in good health and CMV-seronegative. The DNA sequence is given as TGTGCTAGTAGAGGGATTAACAATGAGCAGTTCTTC. Its protein reads: CASRGINNEQFF.